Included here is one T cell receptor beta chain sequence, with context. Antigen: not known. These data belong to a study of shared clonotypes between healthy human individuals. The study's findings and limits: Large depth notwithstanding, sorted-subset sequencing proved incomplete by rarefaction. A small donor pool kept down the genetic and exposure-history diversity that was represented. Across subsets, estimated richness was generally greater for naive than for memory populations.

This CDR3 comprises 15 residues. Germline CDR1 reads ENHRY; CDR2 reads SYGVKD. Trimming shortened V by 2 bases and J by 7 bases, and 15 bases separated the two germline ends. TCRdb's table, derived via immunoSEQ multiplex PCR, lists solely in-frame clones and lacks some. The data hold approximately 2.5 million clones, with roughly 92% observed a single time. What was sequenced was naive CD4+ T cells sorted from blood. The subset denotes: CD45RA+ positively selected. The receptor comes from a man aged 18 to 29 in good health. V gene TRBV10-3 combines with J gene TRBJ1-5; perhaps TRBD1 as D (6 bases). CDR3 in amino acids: CAISEVQGIHQPQHF. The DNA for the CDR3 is TGTGCCATCAGTGAGGTTCAGGGGATCCACCAGCCCCAGCATTTT.